The rows below give T cell receptor beta chains drawn from one sample of a study of cytomegalovirus exposure and HLA in healthy donors. The protocol was immunoSEQ multiplex PCR, while the TCRdb copy is restricted to in-frame clones and leaves out a portion. The sample lists about 180,000 clones, just under 80% occurring once. The sample was PBMCs. These receptors all come from a woman aged 25-40 years in good health and CMV-seronegative. The CDR3 runs from the conserved cysteine through the conserved F or W. The order of the fields is J gene, D gene, V gene, clone size, CDR3 protein, CDR3 DNA. D genes are given only for firm matches. Clone size is shown for a subset of rows, as once, few, many or a class of expanded clone.

>TRBJ2-7|TRBD1|TRBV9|.
CASSPSGTGGYEQYF
TGTGCCAGCAGCCCTTCCGGGACAGGGGGTTACGAGCAGTACTTC
>TRBJ2-1|TRBD2|TRBV5-1|.
CASSLPAGGRNEQFF
TGCGCCAGCAGCTTACCAGCGGGGGGGAGAAATGAGCAGTTCTTC
>TRBJ1-4|.|TRBV2|.
CASSELEEKLFF
TGTGCCAGCAGTGAATTAGAGGAAAAACTGTTTTTT
>TRBJ2-3|.|TRBV27|.
CASSPPQGSSRYF
TGTGCCAGCAGTCCGCCTCAGGGCTCTAGTAGGTATTTT
>TRBJ1-1|TRBD1|TRBV5-1|.
CASSSQGMTEAFF
TGCGCCAGCAGCTCACAGGGGATGACTGAAGCTTTCTTT
>TRBJ2-5|.|TRBV18|.
CASSPLGQEETQYF
TGTGCCAGCTCACCTTTGGGGCAAGAAGAGACCCAGTACTTC
>TRBJ1-5|.|TRBV19|.
CASSIGTNSNQPQHF
TGTGCCAGTAGTATAGGCACAAATAGCAATCAGCCCCAGCATTTT
>TRBJ2-5|.|TRBV10-1|.
CASSDSGNQETQYF
TGCGCCAGCAGTGATTCGGGGAACCAAGAGACCCAGTACTTC
>TRBJ2-1|TRBD1|TRBV6-5|.
CASSSDRGYNEQFF
TGTGCCAGCAGCTCCGACAGGGGTTACAATGAGCAGTTCTTC
>TRBJ1-2|TRBD1|TRBV6-1|.
CASSPLGQGYGYTF
TGTGCCAGCAGCCCCCTGGGACAGGGTTATGGCTACACCTTC
>TRBJ1-1|.|TRBV9|.
CASSVGTQSEAFF
TGTGCCAGCAGCGTAGGCACACAGAGCGAAGCTTTCTTT
>TRBJ1-5|.|TRBV5-1|.
CASSLEGGDGQPQHF
TGCGCCAGCAGCTTGGAAGGAGGGGACGGGCAGCCCCAGCATTTT
>TRBJ1-4|.|TRBV19|.
CASSIMGNNEKLFF
TGTGCCAGTAGTATCATGGGCAATAATGAAAAACTGTTTTTT
>TRBJ1-2|.|TRBV2|.
CAGRAGTNYGYTF
TGTGCCGGCAGGGCAGGGACTAACTATGGCTACACCTTC
>TRBJ2-7|TRBD2|TRBV19|.
CASSMTSGGLGRAYEQYF
TGTGCCAGTAGTATGACTAGCGGGGGTCTGGGAAGGGCCTACGAGCAGTACTTC
>TRBJ1-2|.|TRBV4-1|few
CASSWRRGASYGCTF
TGCGCCAGCAGCTGGAGGCGGGGGGCTAGCTATGGCTGCACCTTC
>TRBJ1-1|.|TRBV5-6|.
CASSAEGVRSVTEAFF
TGTGCCAGCAGCGCCGAGGGGGTTAGGTCGGTCACTGAAGCTTTCTTT
>TRBJ1-4|TRBD1|TRBV13|.
CASSPRGRVEKLFF
TGTGCCAGCAGCCCCAGGGGGCGAGTTGAAAAACTGTTTTTT
>TRBJ1-5|TRBD1|TRBV4-1|.
CASSQMTGVEQPQHF
TGCGCCAGCAGCCAAATGACAGGGGTTGAGCAGCCCCAGCATTTT
>TRBJ1-1|TRBD1|TRBV5-1|.
CASSLSGQGGTEAFF
TGCGCCAGCAGCTTGTCGGGACAGGGTGGCACTGAAGCTTTCTTT
>TRBJ2-3|.|TRBV2|.
CASSAWTPTDTQYF
TGTGCCAGCAGTGCGTGGACACCCACAGATACGCAGTATTTT
>TRBJ2-3|TRBD2|TRBV7-2|.
CASSSRMLAGAGTDTQYF
TGTGCCAGCAGCTCGAGGATGCTAGCGGGTGCTGGCACAGATACGCAGTATTTT
>TRBJ1-2|.|TRBV5-1|.
CASSLDTRYGYTF
TGCGCCAGCAGCTTGGACACACGCTATGGCTACACCTTC
>TRBJ1-6|TRBD1|TRBV7-8|.
CASSLIGQGSSYNSPLHF
TGTGCCAGCAGCTTAATCGGACAGGGGAGCTCCTATAATTCACCCCTCCACTTT
>TRBJ1-1|.|TRBV5-1|few
CASSLVTGRGGTEAFF
TGCGCCAGCAGCTTGGTAACGGGCAGGGGTGGCACTGAAGCTTTCTTT
>TRBJ1-5|TRBD1|TRBV6-5|.
CASSQRQGNQPQHF
TGTGCCAGCAGTCAACGACAGGGGAATCAGCCCCAGCATTTT